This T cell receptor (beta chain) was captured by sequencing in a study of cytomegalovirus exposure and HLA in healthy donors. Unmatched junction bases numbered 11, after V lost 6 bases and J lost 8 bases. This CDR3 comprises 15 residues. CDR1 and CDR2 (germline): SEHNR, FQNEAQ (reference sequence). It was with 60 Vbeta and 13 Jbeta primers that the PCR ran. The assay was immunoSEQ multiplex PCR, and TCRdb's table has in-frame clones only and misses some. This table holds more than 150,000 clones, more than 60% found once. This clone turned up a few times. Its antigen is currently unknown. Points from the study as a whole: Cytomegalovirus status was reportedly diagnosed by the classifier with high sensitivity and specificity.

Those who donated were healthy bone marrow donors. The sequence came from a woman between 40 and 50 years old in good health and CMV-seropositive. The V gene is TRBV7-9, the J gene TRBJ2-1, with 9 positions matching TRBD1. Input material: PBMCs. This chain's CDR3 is CASRPGTGNSYEQFF. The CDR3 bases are TGTGCCAGCAGACCCGGGACAGGGAATTCTTATGAGCAGTTCTTC.